This T cell receptor beta chain was sequenced in a study of T cells expressing NK-cell markers. Study-wide points: In a handful of donors, dominant CD3+CD56+NKG2C+ clones formed roughly 1.0-8% of CD8+ cells.

From its re-call of the 5' RACE reads, TCRdb lists each CDR3 protein once, without DNA. The specimen's table records about 540,000 distinct CDR3 sequences. With respect to this clonotype: The antigen is undetermined.

The length of the CDR3 is 18 residues. CDR1 is ENHRY, CDR2 SYGVKD, per germline. The J gene is TRBJ2-3, the V gene TRBV10-3; checking the TCRdb D call of TRBD2 is not possible without DNA. Sequenced sample: blood T cells: a sorted CD56 or NKG2C T cell subset, CD4+ or CD8+ T cells, or bulk PBMC T cells (not recorded which). This clonotype was sampled from a man aged 18-30 years in good health. The chain's CDR3 is CAISESAQTSGLTDTQYF.